This is a list of T cell receptor beta chains from one sample in a study of regulatory T cells in long-lasting Graves disease. TCRdb fed the multiplex PCR reads into MiXCR, producing one record per CDR3 protein. The sample records 250,000 to 300,000 distinct CDR3 sequences, under 20% being singletons. This same sample was also part of a study on T cells in Graves' hyperthyroidism and ophthalmopathy.

The input for sequencing was peripheral blood mononuclear cells (PBMCs), taken at new diagnosis, from a patient treated with antithyroid drugs. These TCRs come from a woman aged 30 to 39 with Graves disease. Each CDR3 is given with its conserved first and last residue. Fields, in order: J gene, D gene, clone size, V gene, CDR3 protein, CDR3 DNA. The D gene is left open where the match is weak. The size of a clone is reported for some rows only, either as once, few or many, or as a class for expanded clones.

j_gene: TRBJ2-3
d_gene: NA
abundance: many
v_gene: TRBV19
CDR3aa: CASRRGSTTDTQYF
CDR3nt: TGTGCCAGTCGTCGGGGCAGCACCACAGATACGCAGTATTTT

j_gene: TRBJ2-5
d_gene: NA
abundance: NA
v_gene: TRBV11-2
CDR3aa: CASSFGGAQETQYF
CDR3nt: TGTGCCAGCAGCTTTGGAGGGGCGCAAGAGACCCAGTACTTC

j_gene: TRBJ2-5
d_gene: NA
abundance: many
v_gene: TRBV18
CDR3aa: CASSPVQGETQYF
CDR3nt: TGTGCCAGCTCACCAGTGCAGGGAGAGACCCAGTACTTC

j_gene: TRBJ2-2
d_gene: TRBD1
abundance: few
v_gene: TRBV18
CDR3aa: CASSPPNRGSFTGELFF
CDR3nt: TGTGCCAGCTCACCACCAAACAGGGGGTCGTTCACCGGGGAGCTGTTTTTT

j_gene: TRBJ2-2
d_gene: TRBD1
abundance: few
v_gene: TRBV5-1
CDR3aa: CASSSGQGRLTGELFF
CDR3nt: TGCGCCAGCAGCTCTGGACAGGGTCGACTCACCGGGGAGCTGTTTTTT

j_gene: TRBJ2-5
d_gene: TRBD1
abundance: NA
v_gene: TRBV12-3/TRBV12-4
CDR3aa: CASSKTGGKAQETQYF
CDR3nt: TGTGCCAGCTCCAAGACAGGGGGCAAAGCTCAAGAGACCCAGTACTTC

j_gene: TRBJ1-5
d_gene: NA
abundance: many
v_gene: TRBV7-9
CDR3aa: CASTRGGGVQPQHF
CDR3nt: TGTGCCAGCACCCGCGGGGGGGGCGTCCAGCCCCAGCATTTT

j_gene: TRBJ1-4
d_gene: NA
abundance: NA
v_gene: TRBV20-1
CDR3aa: CSAGGGDTNEKLFF
CDR3nt: TGCAGTGCTGGGGGGGGGGATACTAATGAAAAACTGTTTTTT

j_gene: TRBJ1-6
d_gene: NA
abundance: few
v_gene: TRBV2
CDR3aa: CASSDVPNSPLHF
CDR3nt: TGTGCCAGCAGTGATGTCCCCAATTCACCCCTCCACTTT

j_gene: TRBJ1-2
d_gene: TRBD1
abundance: many
v_gene: TRBV6-1
CDR3aa: CASSHHRTGGDGYTF
CDR3nt: TGTGCCAGCAGTCACCACCGGACAGGGGGTGATGGCTACACCTTC

j_gene: TRBJ2-7
d_gene: TRBD1
abundance: many
v_gene: TRBV5-1
CDR3aa: CASRQGAGEQYF
CDR3nt: TGCGCCAGCAGACAGGGGGCGGGTGAGCAGTACTTC

j_gene: TRBJ2-4
d_gene: TRBD2
abundance: few
v_gene: TRBV9
CDR3aa: CASSFSGSQNIQYF
CDR3nt: TGTGCCAGCAGCTTTAGCGGGAGCCAAAACATTCAGTACTTC

j_gene: TRBJ2-6
d_gene: TRBD2
abundance: NA
v_gene: TRBV5-1
CDR3aa: CASRGLASGANVLTF
CDR3nt: TGCGCCAGCAGGGGACTAGCAAGTGGGGCCAACGTCCTGACTTTC

j_gene: TRBJ1-1
d_gene: TRBD1
abundance: many
v_gene: TRBV6-1
CDR3aa: CASRKQGASAEAFF
CDR3nt: TGTGCCAGCAGAAAACAGGGGGCGAGCGCTGAAGCTTTCTTT

j_gene: TRBJ2-5
d_gene: TRBD1
abundance: many
v_gene: TRBV11-2
CDR3aa: CASSVQGQLASGTQYF
CDR3nt: TGTGCCAGCAGCGTTCAGGGACAGCTCGCCTCGGGGACCCAGTACTTC

j_gene: TRBJ2-7
d_gene: NA
abundance: many
v_gene: TRBV20-1
CDR3aa: CSGRDGSYEQYF
CDR3nt: TGCAGTGGCCGGGACGGTTCCTACGAGCAGTACTTC

j_gene: TRBJ1-2
d_gene: NA
abundance: many
v_gene: TRBV3-1
CDR3aa: CASSLNQGGYGYTF
CDR3nt: TGTGCCAGCAGCCTAAATCAGGGCGGGTATGGCTACACCTTC

j_gene: TRBJ2-7
d_gene: NA
abundance: many
v_gene: TRBV27
CDR3aa: CASSLAGGLPSEQYF
CDR3nt: TGTGCCAGCAGTTTAGCCGGGGGCCTCCCCTCCGAGCAGTACTTC

j_gene: TRBJ2-2
d_gene: NA
abundance: many
v_gene: TRBV15
CDR3aa: CATSAMGQGIGTGELFF
CDR3nt: TGTGCCACCAGCGCCATGGGTCAGGGGATTGGCACCGGGGAGCTGTTTTTT

j_gene: TRBJ1-3
d_gene: NA
abundance: few
v_gene: TRBV14
CDR3aa: CASSLLRALHETKTGNTIYF
CDR3nt: TGTGCCAGCAGCCTATTAAGGGCACTGCATGAGACAAAAACTGGAAACACCATATATTTT

j_gene: TRBJ1-4
d_gene: NA
abundance: many
v_gene: TRBV12-3/TRBV12-4
CDR3aa: CASSLDIWEKLFF
CDR3nt: TGTGCCAGCAGCCTTGATATCTGGGAAAAACTGTTTTTT

j_gene: TRBJ1-1
d_gene: NA
abundance: many
v_gene: TRBV7-3
CDR3aa: CASSFTTANTEAFF
CDR3nt: TGTGCCAGCAGCTTTACTACCGCGAACACTGAAGCTTTCTTT

j_gene: TRBJ2-1
d_gene: TRBD2
abundance: many
v_gene: TRBV4-1
CDR3aa: CASSQKGVAGGNEQFF
CDR3nt: TGCGCCAGCAGCCAAAAGGGGGTAGCGGGGGGCAATGAGCAGTTCTTC

j_gene: TRBJ1-1
d_gene: NA
abundance: many
v_gene: TRBV2
CDR3aa: CASSERGENTEAFF
CDR3nt: TGTGCCAGCAGTGAAAGGGGAGAGAACACTGAAGCTTTCTTT

j_gene: TRBJ2-1
d_gene: NA
abundance: NA
v_gene: TRBV7-2
CDR3aa: CASSLAGGGHNEQFF
CDR3nt: TGTGCCAGCAGCTTAGCGGGAGGGGGACACAATGAGCAGTTCTTC

j_gene: TRBJ2-5
d_gene: NA
abundance: NA
v_gene: TRBV5-1
CDR3aa: CASTPDGWETQYF
CDR3nt: TGCGCCAGCACCCCGGACGGGTGGGAGACCCAGTACTTC

j_gene: TRBJ1-4
d_gene: NA
abundance: many
v_gene: TRBV6-1
CDR3aa: CASSLTATNEKLFF
CDR3nt: TGTGCCAGCAGCTTGACAGCAACTAATGAAAAACTGTTTTTT

j_gene: TRBJ2-2
d_gene: NA
abundance: many
v_gene: TRBV20-1
CDR3aa: CSARRDSNTGELFF
CDR3nt: TGCAGTGCTAGGAGGGACTCAAACACCGGGGAGCTGTTTTTT

j_gene: TRBJ2-1
d_gene: TRBD1
abundance: many
v_gene: TRBV6-2/TRBV6-3
CDR3aa: CASSHLGQGPNEQFF
CDR3nt: TGTGCCAGCAGTCACCTTGGACAGGGACCCAATGAGCAGTTCTTC

j_gene: TRBJ2-5
d_gene: NA
abundance: many
v_gene: TRBV3-1
CDR3aa: CASSQSPQGTQYF
CDR3nt: TGTGCCAGCAGCCAAAGCCCCCAGGGGACCCAGTACTTC

j_gene: TRBJ2-3
d_gene: TRBD2
abundance: many
v_gene: TRBV6-1
CDR3aa: CASKGLAGGLEDTQYF
CDR3nt: TGTGCCAGCAAGGGCCTAGCGGGGGGGCTGGAGGATACGCAGTATTTT

j_gene: TRBJ2-5
d_gene: NA
abundance: many
v_gene: TRBV12-3/TRBV12-4
CDR3aa: CASRTSTETQYF
CDR3nt: TGTGCCAGCAGGACCTCGACAGAGACCCAGTACTTC

j_gene: TRBJ2-5
d_gene: NA
abundance: many
v_gene: TRBV6-1
CDR3aa: CASSSLGAGNQETQYF
CDR3nt: TGTGCCAGCAGCTCCCTCGGGGCGGGGAACCAAGAGACCCAGTACTTC

j_gene: TRBJ1-6
d_gene: NA
abundance: many
v_gene: TRBV4-2
CDR3aa: CASSHDRTASSYNSPLHF
CDR3nt: TGTGCCAGCAGCCATGACCGGACAGCCAGCTCCTATAATTCACCCCTCCACTTT

j_gene: TRBJ1-1
d_gene: NA
abundance: many
v_gene: TRBV6-5
CDR3aa: CASSYSGNTLNTEAFF
CDR3nt: TGTGCCAGCAGTTACTCAGGGAACACCCTGAACACTGAAGCTTTCTTT

j_gene: TRBJ1-1
d_gene: TRBD1
abundance: many
v_gene: TRBV5-4
CDR3aa: CASSWGTGASEAFF
CDR3nt: TGTGCCAGCAGCTGGGGGACAGGGGCGTCTGAAGCTTTCTTT

j_gene: TRBJ2-3
d_gene: TRBD2
abundance: many
v_gene: TRBV6-5
CDR3aa: CASSSPGLAGFEQYF
CDR3nt: TGTGCCAGCAGTTCCCCGGGACTAGCGGGGTTTGAGCAGTATTTT

j_gene: TRBJ1-1
d_gene: TRBD1
abundance: many
v_gene: TRBV2
CDR3aa: CASRTGLPEAFF
CDR3nt: TGTGCCAGCAGGACAGGGCTCCCGGAAGCTTTCTTT

j_gene: TRBJ1-6
d_gene: TRBD1
abundance: many
v_gene: TRBV5-6
CDR3aa: CASSHGRTGGSPLHF
CDR3nt: TGTGCCAGCAGTCACGGGAGGACAGGCGGTTCACCCCTCCACTTT

j_gene: TRBJ2-4
d_gene: NA
abundance: NA
v_gene: TRBV18
CDR3aa: CASSPSQGSPSIQYF
CDR3nt: TGTGCCAGCTCCCCTTCTCAGGGTTCCCCCAGCATTCAGTACTTC